Listed below are T cell receptor beta chains from one sample, sequenced in a study of T cells in Graves' hyperthyroidism and ophthalmopathy. From the multiplex PCR reads, TCRdb called clonotypes with MiXCR, one entry per CDR3 protein. The profile shows under 350,000 distinct CDR3 sequences, about 14% of them singletons. Sequenced material: blood. These receptors were taken from a woman under 40 with Graves' hyperthyroidism that later progressed to Graves' ophthalmopathy. The CDR3 runs from the conserved cysteine through the conserved F or W. A D gene is named only where the DNA matches it firmly. Expanded clones get a size class; other rows say once, few or many, or leave the size out.

J | V | D | size | DNA | CDR3
TRBJ2-3 | TRBV4-2 | TRBD2 | - | TGTGCCAGCAGCCTCGAAGCGGGAGTGAGCACAGATACGCAGTATTTT | CASSLEAGVSTDTQYF
TRBJ2-6 | TRBV10-3 | - | few | TGTGCCATTTCGCAGCGCAGCTCTGGGGCCAACGTCCTGACTTTC | CAISQRSSGANVLTF
TRBJ1-1 | TRBV29-1 | - | many | TGCAGCGTTGAAGATAAACAGGGCCACACTGAAGCTTTCTTT | CSVEDKQGHTEAFF
TRBJ2-1 | TRBV5-5 | - | many | TGTGCCAGCAGCTTCGGAAAGGGCCAATCCGATGAGCAGTTCTTC | CASSFGKGQSDEQFF
TRBJ2-2 | TRBV28 | TRBD2 | - | TGTGCCAGCAGTTTAATATCAGCGGGAAAGACCGGGGAGCTGTTTTTT | CASSLISAGKTGELFF
TRBJ1-5 | TRBV6-1 | TRBD1 | many | TGTGCCAGCAGTCGGACAGGGTCGAGCAACAATCAGCCCCAGCATTTT | CASSRTGSSNNQPQHF
TRBJ2-3 | TRBV7-9 | - | many | TGTGCCAGCAGCTTAGCCCGGGGTTACACAGATACGCAGTATTTT | CASSLARGYTDTQYF
TRBJ2-1 | TRBV29-1 | TRBD2 | many | TGCAGCGTTGAAGCAGGGAGACTAGCGGGAGCACGCGAGCAGTTCTTC | CSVEAGRLAGAREQFF
TRBJ2-3 | TRBV5-1 | - | many | TGCGCCAGCAGCTTGATTTTCGAAGATACGCAGTATTTT | CASSLIFEDTQYF
TRBJ2-2 | TRBV28 | - | many | TGTGCCAGCAGTTTATACAGGGTAGGCGGGGAGCTGTTTTTT | CASSLYRVGGELFF
TRBJ2-7 | TRBV30 | TRBD2 | - | TGTGCCGCCTGCCTTATGGGAGGGAGGTACTACGAGCAGTACTTC | CAACLMGGRYYEQYF
TRBJ2-7 | TRBV5-1 | - | many | TGCGCCAGCAGCTTGGGGGTCCAGGGGGGCGAGCAGTACTTC | CASSLGVQGGEQYF
TRBJ2-5 | TRBV20-1 | TRBD1 | many | TGCAGTGCTCGGACAGGGGCTGGGGAGACCCAGTACTTC | CSARTGAGETQYF
TRBJ2-3 | TRBV9 | TRBD1 | many | TGTGCCAGCAGCGCGCCGGGACAGGGGATCACAGATACGCAGTATTTT | CASSAPGQGITDTQYF
TRBJ2-7 | TRBV4-1 | TRBD2 | - | TGCGCCAGCAGCCAAGACGGGGGGATTGCAGGGCGTGGCAACGAGCAGTACTTC | CASSQDGGIAGRGNEQYF
TRBJ1-2 | TRBV2 | - | many | TGTGCCAGCAGTGATACCCTAGAGGGTAACTATGGCTACACCTTC | CASSDTLEGNYGYTF
TRBJ1-6 | TRBV6-5 | - | few | TGTGCCAGCAGTTACCTTCCAAGCCCCGCCGGGAATTCACCCCTCCACTTT | CASSYLPSPAGNSPLHF
TRBJ1-4 | TRBV29-1 | - | many | TGCAGCACCACCGGGGGGAAGACTAATGAAAAACTGTTTTTT | CSTTGGKTNEKLFF
TRBJ1-2 | TRBV28 | TRBD1 | many | TGTGCCAGCAGTCCCTGGGACAGCTATGGCTACACCTTC | CASSPWDSYGYTF